This T cell receptor beta chain was recovered during a study of cytomegalovirus exposure and HLA in healthy donors. Study summary: Most genotyped donors, 81% of about 360, had Caucasian-associated genetic ancestry.

Study-level points and caveats: A later analysis found TCR association rates differed by HLA locus, highest for DRB1 and lowest for HLA-C. For cytomegalovirus status, the classifier reportedly gave diagnoses with high specificity and sensitivity.

Vbeta (60) and Jbeta (13) primers were used in the PCR. TCRdb's copy holds only in-frame clones and misses some; the assay was immunoSEQ multiplex PCR. Seen here are about 120,000 clones, over 60% observed once, and the top ten hold 1.5%. This CDR3 has 14 amino acids. CDR1 and CDR2 from the germline V gene are MNHEY and SVGAGI. With 2 bases removed from V and 3 bases from J, the gap between germline ends came to 9 bases. Notes on this clone: Its target is not known.

Sequencing was performed on PBMCs. This chain links TRBV6-5 with TRBJ2-3; the D gene is possibly TRBD2 (5 bases). This sequence was found in a man aged 18 to 29 in good health and CMV-seronegative. Here the CDR3 reads CASSYRIATDTQYF. Here the CDR3 DNA reads TGTGCCAGCAGTTACCGGATAGCGACAGATACGCAGTATTTT.